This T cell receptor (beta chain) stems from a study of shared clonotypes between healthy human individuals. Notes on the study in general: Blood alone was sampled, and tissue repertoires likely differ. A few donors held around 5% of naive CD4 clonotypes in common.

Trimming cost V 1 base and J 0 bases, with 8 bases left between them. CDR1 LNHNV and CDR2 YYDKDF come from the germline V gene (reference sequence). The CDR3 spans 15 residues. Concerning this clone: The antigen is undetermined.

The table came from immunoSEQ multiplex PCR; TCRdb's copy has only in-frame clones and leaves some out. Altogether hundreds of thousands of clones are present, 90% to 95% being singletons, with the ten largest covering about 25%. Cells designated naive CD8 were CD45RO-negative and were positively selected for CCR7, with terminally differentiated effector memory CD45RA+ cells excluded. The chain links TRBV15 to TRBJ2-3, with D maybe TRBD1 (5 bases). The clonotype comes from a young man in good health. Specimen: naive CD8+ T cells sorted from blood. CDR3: CATSRGQGSTDTQYF. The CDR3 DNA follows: TGTGCCACCAGCAGAGGTCAGGGTAGCACAGATACGCAGTATTTT. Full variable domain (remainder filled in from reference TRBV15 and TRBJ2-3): DAMVIQNPRYQVTQFGKPVTLSCSQTLNHNVMYWYQQKSSQAPKLLFHYYDKDFNNEADTPDNFQSRRPNTSFCFLDIRSPGLGDTAMYLCATSRGQGSTDTQYFGPGTRLTVL.